This T cell receptor beta chain was documented in a study of blood T cell repertoires in COVID-19. Study at large: There were acute and convalescent COVID-19 samples, and they came from the United States, Italy and Spain. PBMCs, B-cell-depleted T cells, or T cells provided the cDNA or gDNA that made up the material.

Per the authors' pipeline: From reference gene primer amplification, estimates of nucleated cell counts were derived. The repertoire was sequenced with immunoSEQ multiplex PCR; TCRdb's copy has only in-frame clones and lacks some. V and J calls and clone size come straight from that table; D and trimming were deduced from the DNA. The sample shows some 200,000 clones, more than 75% of them seen only once. The receptor was isolated from a human donor in a cohort sampled during active COVID-19. Specimen: peripheral blood.

CDR3 loop: CASTRGTGGTEAFF. The CDR3 nucleotides read TGTGCCAGTACAAGGGGGACAGGGGGCACTGAAGCTTTCTTT. The chain is built from TRBV5-6 and TRBJ1-1; TRBD1 matches at 11 bases. From germline, CDR1 is SGHDT and CDR2 YYEEEE. J lost 4 bases, V lost 8 bases, and 7 bases had no gene match. This CDR3 contains 14 residues.